The following is a T cell receptor (beta chain) sequence with its context. The sample comes from a study of blood T cell repertoires in COVID-19. In the original workflow: Amplified reference gene primers provided the basis for estimating nucleated cell counts. Libraries were prepared by immunoSEQ multiplex PCR; TCRdb keeps only in-frame clonotypes and omits some of them. V and J calls and clone size are copied from that table; D and trimming were computed from the DNA. The sample includes 150,000 to 200,000 clones, about 90% of them seen just once. Germline assignment: CDR1 SGHRS and CDR2 YFSETQ. The J segment lost 1 base and the V segment lost 4 bases, leaving 6 bases of the junction unmatched. The length of the CDR3 is 16 residues.

This chain links TRBV5-1 with TRBJ2-3; 10 positions match TRBD1. This TCR came from a woman aged 70-85 years with acute or convalescent COVID-19. The sequenced sample was peripheral blood. This CDR3 reads CASSPSGTGGTDTQYF. CDR3 DNA: TGCGCCAGCAGCCCTTCCGGGACAGGGGGCACAGATACGCAGTATTTT.